Listed below are T cell receptor beta chains from one sample, sequenced in a study of CD8+CD57+ T cells in acquired aplastic anemia. MiXCR, run by TCRdb on the reads, gives a single entry per CDR3 protein. Seen here are around 200,000 distinct CDR3 sequences, about half observed once, and the top ten hold approximately 15%. The sample taken for sequencing was sorted CD4+, CD8+, or CD8+CD57+ T cells (not recorded which) from PBMCs. The receptors were gathered from a human donor in good health, serving as a control. Each CDR3 is given with its conserved first and last residue. Fields, in order: clone size, D gene, J gene, V gene, CDR3 DNA, CDR3 protein. A D gene is named only where the DNA matches it firmly. A row's size may be missing; if present it is once, few, many or a size class.

abundance: .
d_gene: TRBD1
j_gene: TRBJ2-7
v_gene: TRBV15
CDR3nt: TGTGCCACCAGCAGAGTGGGACAGACCTACGAGCAGTACTTC
CDR3aa: CATSRVGQTYEQYF

abundance: many
d_gene: TRBD1
j_gene: TRBJ1-4
v_gene: TRBV28
CDR3nt: TGTGCCAGCAGTTCCTCTACCGGGACAGGGAGGGAAAAACTGTTTTTT
CDR3aa: CASSSSTGTGREKLFF

abundance: .
d_gene: TRBD1
j_gene: TRBJ2-2
v_gene: TRBV19
CDR3nt: TGTGCCAGTAGACTGGGACAGGGCGCCGGGGAGCTGTTTTTT
CDR3aa: CASRLGQGAGELFF

abundance: .
d_gene: TRBD1
j_gene: TRBJ1-1
v_gene: TRBV20-1
CDR3nt: TGCAGTGCTAGAGGGGACAGAGAGAACACTGAAGCTTTCTTT
CDR3aa: CSARGDRENTEAFF

abundance: .
d_gene: TRBD1
j_gene: TRBJ1-3
v_gene: TRBV6-2/TRBV6-3
CDR3nt: TGTGCCAGCACCAGGGGGTACTCTGGAAACACCATATATTTT
CDR3aa: CASTRGYSGNTIYF

abundance: .
d_gene: TRBD1
j_gene: TRBJ1-1
v_gene: TRBV20-1
CDR3nt: TGCAGTGCAGCCGGGACAGGGAACATGAACACTGAAGCTTTCTTT
CDR3aa: CSAAGTGNMNTEAFF

abundance: .
d_gene: .
j_gene: TRBJ1-2
v_gene: TRBV7-2
CDR3nt: TGTGCCAGCAGCTTTGACGGTTGCTATGGCTACACCTTC
CDR3aa: CASSFDGCYGYTF

abundance: few
d_gene: .
j_gene: TRBJ2-5
v_gene: TRBV7-2
CDR3nt: TGTGCCAGCAGCCACGTGCCTGGTAGCCAAGAGACCCAGTACTTC
CDR3aa: CASSHVPGSQETQYF

abundance: .
d_gene: TRBD2
j_gene: TRBJ2-5
v_gene: TRBV25-1
CDR3nt: TGTGCCAGCAGTGAATACATGGGACTAGCGGGAGTCCGTCCAGAGGCCCAGTACTTC
CDR3aa: CASSEYMGLAGVRPEAQYF

abundance: medium-sized
d_gene: .
j_gene: TRBJ2-7
v_gene: TRBV12-3/TRBV12-4
CDR3nt: TGTGCCAGCAGTACCACAAATAGCGGTCTCTACGAGCAGTACTTC
CDR3aa: CASSTTNSGLYEQYF

abundance: many
d_gene: .
j_gene: TRBJ1-6
v_gene: TRBV29-1
CDR3nt: TGCAGCGTCGTCCTCGGGAACCCCTCGACTTCACCCCTCCACTTT
CDR3aa: CSVVLGNPSTSPLHF

abundance: .
d_gene: .
j_gene: TRBJ1-1
v_gene: TRBV7-2
CDR3nt: TGTGCCAGCAGCTTATCGGTCTGGGGAGGGAACACTGAAGCTTTCTTT
CDR3aa: CASSLSVWGGNTEAFF

abundance: .
d_gene: TRBD1
j_gene: TRBJ1-2
v_gene: TRBV24-1
CDR3nt: TGTGCCACCAAGGCAGGGGGCGACTATGGCTACACCTTC
CDR3aa: CATKAGGDYGYTF

abundance: many
d_gene: TRBD1
j_gene: TRBJ2-7
v_gene: TRBV20-1
CDR3nt: TGCAGTGCTAGAGAGAGGGGGACAGGGAGCTCCTACGAGCAGTACTTC
CDR3aa: CSARERGTGSSYEQYF

abundance: .
d_gene: .
j_gene: TRBJ1-1
v_gene: TRBV7-3
CDR3nt: TGTGCCAGCAGCTTAACCGGGGGGGGGAGAGCTTTCTTT
CDR3aa: CASSLTGGGRAFF

abundance: .
d_gene: .
j_gene: TRBJ1-3
v_gene: TRBV25-1
CDR3nt: .
CDR3aa: CASSRQGRAFFGQGTIYF

abundance: .
d_gene: TRBD1
j_gene: TRBJ1-5
v_gene: TRBV19
CDR3nt: TGTGCCAGTAGTTCCATTGACAGGGGACGGGGACAGCCCCAGCATTTT
CDR3aa: CASSSIDRGRGQPQHF

abundance: .
d_gene: TRBD1
j_gene: TRBJ1-6
v_gene: TRBV20-1
CDR3nt: TGCAGTGCCAGGGACAGGCCATCTTCACCCCCCCACTTT
CDR3aa: CSARDRPSSPPHF

abundance: .
d_gene: .
j_gene: TRBJ2-7
v_gene: TRBV10-2
CDR3nt: TGCGCCAGCAACGCCGGGACGGACACCTACGAGCAGTACTTC
CDR3aa: CASNAGTDTYEQYF

abundance: .
d_gene: TRBD2
j_gene: TRBJ2-2
v_gene: TRBV20-1
CDR3nt: TGTAGTGCTAGAGCGGGGATATACACCGGGGAGCTGTTTTTT
CDR3aa: CSARAGIYTGELFF

abundance: .
d_gene: .
j_gene: TRBJ1-2
v_gene: TRBV5-1
CDR3nt: TGCGCCAGCAGCTTGGTAGTCAGCTATGGCTACACCTTC
CDR3aa: CASSLVVSYGYTF

abundance: few
d_gene: .
j_gene: TRBJ1-5
v_gene: TRBV28
CDR3nt: TGTGCCAGCAGTTTTGAAAACCGGGGGCCCCAGCATTTT
CDR3aa: CASSFENRGPQHF

abundance: many
d_gene: .
j_gene: TRBJ2-6
v_gene: TRBV29-1
CDR3nt: TGCAGCGTTGGAGTGGGGGGCTCTGGGGCCAACGTCCTGACTTTC
CDR3aa: CSVGVGGSGANVLTF

abundance: .
d_gene: TRBD1
j_gene: TRBJ2-7
v_gene: TRBV7-9
CDR3nt: TGTGCCAGCAGCTCCCCCGGGACAGGGGTCTCCTACGAGCAGTACTTC
CDR3aa: CASSSPGTGVSYEQYF

abundance: .
d_gene: .
j_gene: TRBJ1-6
v_gene: TRBV10-2
CDR3nt: TGCGCCAGCAGTGAGCGGCAGGGGTATTCACCCCTCCACTTT
CDR3aa: CASSERQGYSPLHF

abundance: many
d_gene: TRBD1
j_gene: TRBJ1-6
v_gene: TRBV6-4
CDR3nt: TGTGCCAGCAGTGAGAGGGGGCCCCCAGAGATTTCACCCCTCCACTTT
CDR3aa: CASSERGPPEISPLHF

abundance: many
d_gene: TRBD1
j_gene: TRBJ1-3
v_gene: TRBV5-1
CDR3nt: TGCGCCAGCAGCACGCGGACAGGGCCCTCTGGAAACACCATATATTTT
CDR3aa: CASSTRTGPSGNTIYF

abundance: .
d_gene: .
j_gene: TRBJ2-1
v_gene: TRBV20-1
CDR3nt: TGCAGTGCTTATATTGGGGAGGGGGCGCGTTACAATGAGCAGTTCTTC
CDR3aa: CSAYIGEGARYNEQFF

abundance: .
d_gene: .
j_gene: TRBJ1-1
v_gene: TRBV10-2
CDR3nt: TGCGCCAGCACCTTGACAGGAGTAGACACTGAAGCTTTCTTT
CDR3aa: CASTLTGVDTEAFF

abundance: many
d_gene: TRBD1
j_gene: TRBJ2-7
v_gene: TRBV3-1
CDR3nt: TGTGCCAGCAGCCAGGACAGGGGGCAAGCGTACGAGCAGTACTTC
CDR3aa: CASSQDRGQAYEQYF

abundance: .
d_gene: .
j_gene: TRBJ2-7
v_gene: TRBV7-1
CDR3nt: TGTGCCTGGAGTGTTCCTCTGGCCTACGAGCAGTACTTC
CDR3aa: CAWSVPLAYEQYF

abundance: .
d_gene: TRBD2
j_gene: TRBJ2-2
v_gene: TRBV7-9
CDR3nt: TGTGCCAGCAGCTTAACGGCGGGGGGGCCCGGCGGGGAGCTGTTTTTT
CDR3aa: CASSLTAGGPGGELFF

abundance: .
d_gene: TRBD2
j_gene: TRBJ2-3
v_gene: TRBV5-1
CDR3nt: TGCGCCAGCAGCCCTATTAGCGGGGCCCCAAGGACAGATACGCAGTATTTT
CDR3aa: CASSPISGAPRTDTQYF

abundance: .
d_gene: .
j_gene: TRBJ2-2
v_gene: TRBV7-9
CDR3nt: TGTGCCAGCAGCTTAGCCCGAGGGGAGCTGTTTTTT
CDR3aa: CASSLARGELFF

abundance: many
d_gene: .
j_gene: TRBJ2-7
v_gene: TRBV18
CDR3nt: TGTGCCAGCTCACCACCTTCGACGGCCTCCTACGAGCAGTACTTC
CDR3aa: CASSPPSTASYEQYF

abundance: .
d_gene: TRBD1
j_gene: TRBJ2-5
v_gene: TRBV10-2
CDR3nt: TGCGCCAGCAACACCGGGACAGGGGTGAGCCAGTACTTC
CDR3aa: CASNTGTGVSQYF

abundance: many
d_gene: .
j_gene: TRBJ2-5
v_gene: TRBV5-8
CDR3nt: TGTGCCAGCAGCACCGGACTAAGCCAAGAGACCCAGTACTTC
CDR3aa: CASSTGLSQETQYF

abundance: many
d_gene: .
j_gene: TRBJ1-1
v_gene: TRBV12-3/TRBV12-4
CDR3nt: TGTGCCAGCAGTTTTTTCGAGAAAAGGAACACTGAAGCTTTCTTT
CDR3aa: CASSFFEKRNTEAFF

abundance: .
d_gene: TRBD2
j_gene: TRBJ2-2
v_gene: TRBV7-8
CDR3nt: TGTGCCAGCAGCTTAGGGCCTAGCGGGAAGCTGTTTTTT
CDR3aa: CASSLGPSGKLFF

abundance: .
d_gene: TRBD1
j_gene: TRBJ1-3
v_gene: TRBV5-1
CDR3nt: TGCGCCAGCAGCTTGAACGACAGGGCTTCAGGAAACACCATATATTTT
CDR3aa: CASSLNDRASGNTIYF

abundance: .
d_gene: .
j_gene: TRBJ1-2
v_gene: TRBV6-4
CDR3nt: TGTGCCAGCAGTGACTCGCCTGGACAGAACTATGGCTACACCTTC
CDR3aa: CASSDSPGQNYGYTF

abundance: .
d_gene: .
j_gene: TRBJ2-2
v_gene: TRBV7-9
CDR3nt: TGTGCCAGCAGCGGGACGTACTCGAACACCGGGGAGCTGTTTTTT
CDR3aa: CASSGTYSNTGELFF

abundance: .
d_gene: .
j_gene: TRBJ2-3
v_gene: TRBV7-9
CDR3nt: TGTGCCAGCAGCTTATTCTCGACGGTCCGGAAAGATACGCAGTATTTT
CDR3aa: CASSLFSTVRKDTQYF

abundance: .
d_gene: .
j_gene: TRBJ1-1
v_gene: TRBV7-6
CDR3nt: TGTGCTAGCAGCCCCGGGACCGTGATGAACACTGAAGCTCTCTTT
CDR3aa: CASSPGTVMNTEALF